This T cell receptor (beta chain) was recovered during a study of beta chain features in type 1 diabetes. Blood was drawn once from each donor into heparinised tubes. The draws averaged around 120 mL. The investigators reverse transcribed all of the isolated RNA, so they sequenced expressed TCRB transcripts. The method was immunoSEQ multiplex PCR; TCRdb's version includes in-frame clones alone and lacks a portion of them. The table lists roughly 610,000 clones, around 15% of them singletons. Sequencing input: naive CD4+ T cells from blood. The origin of this receptor is a man aged 18 to 29 in good health.

CDR3: CASSLIGRPDTQYF. The CDR3 DNA is TGTGCCAGCAGCTTAATCGGCCGCCCAGATACGCAGTATTTT. The chain has TRBV7-3 and TRBJ2-3; D uncertain. V lost 1 base, J lost 4 bases, and 9 bases lay in between. Germline values: CDR1 SGHTA, CDR2 FQGTGA. The CDR3 loop spans 14 amino acids. Drawing the rest from reference TRBV7-3 and TRBJ2-3, the complete variable domain is GAGVSQTPSNKVTEKGKYVELRCDPISGHTALYWYRQSLGQGPEFLIYFQGTGAADDSGLPNDRFFAVRPEGSVSTLKIQRTERGDSAVYLCASSLIGRPDTQYFGPGTRLTVL.